The clone carrying this T cell receptor (beta chain) has a count of ten or more. The antigen is undetermined. The investigators amplified TCR beta CDR3 regions from RNA transcripts. HTBI primers drove first-round RT-PCR of the TCR CDR3. TCRdb re-called the multiplex PCR reads through MiXCR, storing one row per CDR3 protein. The sample gives 240,000 or so distinct CDR3 sequences, about a sixth of which show up once; about 30% is in the top ten. Germline V gives CDR1 DFQATT, CDR2 SNEGSKA (reference sequence). The CDR3 sequence is 15 residues long. The V gene end was trimmed by 3 bases and the J gene end by 0 bases; junction bases not matched to a gene: 5. This sample stems from a study of T cells in Graves' hyperthyroidism and ophthalmopathy. About the research overall: Peripheral blood was collected at initial diagnosis, before any treatment.

Whole-study findings and limits: Clonotypes that were expanded in thyroid above 0.001 mostly appeared in blood too.

The J gene is TRBJ2-3, the V gene TRBV20-1; TRBD2 aligns across 8 bases. The sample taken for sequencing was blood. The source of this sequence is a woman under 30 with Graves' ophthalmopathy. The CDR3 here is CSASGGDHSTDTQYF. In DNA, the CDR3 is TGCAGTGCTAGCGGGGGGGATCATAGCACAGATACGCAGTATTTT.